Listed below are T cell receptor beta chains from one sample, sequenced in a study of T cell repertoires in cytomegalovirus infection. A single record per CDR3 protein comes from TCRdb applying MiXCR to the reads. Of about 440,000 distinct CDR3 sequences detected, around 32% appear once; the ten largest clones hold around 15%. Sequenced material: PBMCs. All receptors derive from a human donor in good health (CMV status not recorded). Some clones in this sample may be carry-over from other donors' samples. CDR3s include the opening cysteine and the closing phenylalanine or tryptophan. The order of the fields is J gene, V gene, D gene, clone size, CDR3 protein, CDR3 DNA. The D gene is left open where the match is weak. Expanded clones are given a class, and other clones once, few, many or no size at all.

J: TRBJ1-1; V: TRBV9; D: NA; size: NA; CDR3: CASSPWSGTEAFF; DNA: TGTGCCAGCAGCCCATGGTCGGGCACTGAAGCTTTCTTT
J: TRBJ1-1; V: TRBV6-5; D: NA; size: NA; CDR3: CASSEGQVGTEAFF; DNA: TGTGCCAGCAGTGAAGGGCAGGTGGGCACTGAAGCTTTCTTT
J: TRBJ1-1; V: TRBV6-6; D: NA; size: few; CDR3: CATLREQTPIAEAFF; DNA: TGTGCCACCCTCCGGGAACAAACTCCGATCGCTGAAGCTTTCTTT
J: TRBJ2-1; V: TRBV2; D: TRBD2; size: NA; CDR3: CASSEDRGGSEQFF; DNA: TGTGCCAGCAGTGAAGATCGGGGGGGGAGTGAGCAGTTCTTC
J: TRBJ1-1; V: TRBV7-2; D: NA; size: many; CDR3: CASSSLIVTEAFF; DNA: TGTGCCAGCAGCTCCTTAATCGTCACTGAAGCTTTCTTT
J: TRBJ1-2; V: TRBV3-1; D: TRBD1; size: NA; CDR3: CASSQGTGGGLYGYTF; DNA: TGTGCCAGCAGCCAAGGAACAGGGGGAGGCTTGTATGGCTACACCTTC
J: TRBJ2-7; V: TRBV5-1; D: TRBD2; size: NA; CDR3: CASSSGLAVPADEQYF; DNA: TGCGCCAGCAGCTCCGGACTAGCGGTTCCGGCCGACGAGCAGTACTTC
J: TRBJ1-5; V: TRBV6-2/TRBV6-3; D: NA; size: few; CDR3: CASSYTASSNQPQHF; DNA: TGTGCCAGCAGTTACACAGCCTCTAGCAATCAGCCCCAGCATTTT
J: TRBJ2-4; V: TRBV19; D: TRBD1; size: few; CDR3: CASSRGQGAGAKNIQYF; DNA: TGTGCCAGTAGTAGGGGACAGGGGGCCGGGGCCAAAAACATTCAGTACTTC
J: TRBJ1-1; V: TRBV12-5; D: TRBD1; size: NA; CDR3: CASGPGTGPNTEAFF; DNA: TGTGCTAGTGGTCCTGGGACAGGGCCGAACACTGAAGCTTTCTTT
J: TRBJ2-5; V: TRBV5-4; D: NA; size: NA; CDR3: CASSQSAETQYF; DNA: TGTGCCAGCAGCCAGAGTGCGGAGACCCAGTACTTC
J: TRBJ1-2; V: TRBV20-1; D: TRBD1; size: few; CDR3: CSVPGQGSKGYTF; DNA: TGCAGCGTCCCGGGACAGGGATCGAAGGGCTACACCTTC
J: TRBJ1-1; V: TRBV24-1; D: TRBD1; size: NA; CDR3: CATRLQGNSEAFF; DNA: TGTGCCACCAGGTTACAGGGGAACAGTGAAGCTTTCTTT
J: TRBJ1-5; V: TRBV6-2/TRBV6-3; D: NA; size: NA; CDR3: CASSGGLAGQPQHF; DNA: TGTGCCAGCAGTGGGGGGCTGGCGGGTCAGCCCCAGCATTTT
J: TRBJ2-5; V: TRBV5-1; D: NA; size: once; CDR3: CASSPGGERESQYF; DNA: TGCGCCAGCAGCCCAGGGGGGGAACGGGAGTCCCAGTACTTC
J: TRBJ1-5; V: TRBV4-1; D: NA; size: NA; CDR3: CASSQTQGDSRAYQPQHF; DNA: TGCGCCAGCAGCCAAACACAGGGTGATAGCAGAGCCTATCAGCCCCAGCATTTT
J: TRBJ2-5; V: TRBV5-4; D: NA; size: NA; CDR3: CASSMDIQETQYF; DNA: TGTGCCAGCAGCATGGACATACAAGAGACCCAGTACTTC
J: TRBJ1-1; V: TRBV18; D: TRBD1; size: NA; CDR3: CASSLKDRGGTEAFF; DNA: TGTGCCAGCTCACTCAAGGACAGGGGAGGCACTGAAGCTTTCTTT
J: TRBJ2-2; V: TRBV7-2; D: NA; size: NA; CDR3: CASSLTTLDIPGELFF; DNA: TGTGCCAGCAGCTTGACTACCTTGGACATCCCCGGGGAGCTGTTTTTT
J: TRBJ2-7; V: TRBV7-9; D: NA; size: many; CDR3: CASSAQGATAYEQYF; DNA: TGTGCCAGCAGCGCTCAAGGGGCCACAGCCTACGAGCAGTACTTC
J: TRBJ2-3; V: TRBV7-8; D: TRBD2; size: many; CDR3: CASSGRGLAVTDTQYF; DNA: TGTGCCAGCAGCGGAAGGGGACTAGCGGTTACAGATACGCAGTATTTT
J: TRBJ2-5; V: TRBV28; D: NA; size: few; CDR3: CASSPLSRAETQYF; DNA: TGTGCCAGCAGTCCACTGTCCCGAGCGGAGACCCAGTACTTC
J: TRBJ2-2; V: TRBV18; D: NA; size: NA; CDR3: CASSPPFPLGSTGELFF; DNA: TGTGCCAGCTCACCACCGTTTCCTCTAGGATCCACCGGGGAGCTGTTTTTT
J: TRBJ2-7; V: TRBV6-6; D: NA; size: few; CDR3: CASSGGYGGPSYEQYF; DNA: TGTGCCAGCTCAGGGGGGTACGGGGGGCCTTCCTACGAGCAGTACTTC
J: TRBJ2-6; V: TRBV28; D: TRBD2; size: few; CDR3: CASIGLAGGSGNSGANVLTF; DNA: TGTGCCAGCATCGGGCTAGCGGGGGGTAGCGGTAACTCTGGGGCCAACGTCCTGACTTTC
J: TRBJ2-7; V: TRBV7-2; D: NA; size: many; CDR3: CASSFRQAYEQYF; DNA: TGTGCCAGCAGCTTCCGACAAGCCTACGAGCAGTACTTC
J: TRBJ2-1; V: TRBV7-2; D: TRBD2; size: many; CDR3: CASSREGRRGSNEQFF; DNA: TGTGCCAGCTCGCGGGAGGGAAGGCGGGGGAGCAATGAGCAGTTCTTC
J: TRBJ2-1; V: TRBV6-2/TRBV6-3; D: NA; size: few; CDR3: CASRSRGRLSYNEQFF; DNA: TGTGCCAGCCGTTCCAGGGGTCGTCTCTCCTACAATGAGCAGTTCTTC
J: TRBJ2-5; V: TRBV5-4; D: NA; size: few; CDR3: CASSLASGAPGETQYF; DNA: TGTGCCAGCAGCTTGGCTTCAGGTGCCCCTGGGGAGACCCAGTACTTC
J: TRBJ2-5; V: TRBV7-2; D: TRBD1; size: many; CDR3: CASSRGGRTGVQETQYF; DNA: TGTGCCAGCAGCCGAGGGGGTAGGACAGGGGTGCAAGAGACCCAGTACTTC
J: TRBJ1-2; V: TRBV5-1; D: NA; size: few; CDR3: CASSLRDNYGYTF; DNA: TGCGCCAGCAGCTTGAGGGACAACTATGGCTACACCTTC
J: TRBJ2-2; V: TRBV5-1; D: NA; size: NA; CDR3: CASSFADETGELFF; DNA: TGCGCCAGCAGCTTTGCCGACGAAACCGGGGAGCTGTTTTTT
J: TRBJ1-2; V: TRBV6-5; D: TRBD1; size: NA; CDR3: CASSYLTGMNYGYTF; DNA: TGTGCCAGCAGTTACCTGACAGGGATGAACTATGGCTACACCTTC
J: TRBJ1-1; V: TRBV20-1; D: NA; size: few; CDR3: CSAPHGMNTEAFF; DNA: TGCAGTGCCCCCCATGGAATGAACACTGAAGCTTTCTTT
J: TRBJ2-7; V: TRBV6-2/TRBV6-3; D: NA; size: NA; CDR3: CASTKVGGPLRYEQYF; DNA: TGTGCCAGCACCAAGGTGGGGGGCCCTCTCCGCTACGAGCAGTACTTC
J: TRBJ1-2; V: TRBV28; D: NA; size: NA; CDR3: CASTSGHFRCYTF; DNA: TGTGCCAGCACGTCTGGACATTTTCGTTGCTACACCTTC
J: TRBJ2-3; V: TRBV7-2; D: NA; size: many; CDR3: CASSPSRGSDTQYF; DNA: TGTGCCAGCAGCCCCTCAAGGGGATCAGATACGCAGTATTTT
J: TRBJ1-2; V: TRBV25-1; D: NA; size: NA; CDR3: CASSEYGHGGERGYTF; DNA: TGTGCCAGCAGTGAATATGGGCATGGAGGTGAACGGGGCTACACCTTC
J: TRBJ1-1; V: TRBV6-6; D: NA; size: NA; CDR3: CASRSEGARTEAFF; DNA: TGTGCCAGCAGGAGTGAAGGTGCCAGGACCGAAGCTTTCTTT
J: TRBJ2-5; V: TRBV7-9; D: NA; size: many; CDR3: CASSLTGLQETQYF; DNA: TGTGCCAGCAGCTTAACAGGGCTCCAAGAGACCCAGTACTTC
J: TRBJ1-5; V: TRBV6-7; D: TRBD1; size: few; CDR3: CARNQGADFNQPQHF; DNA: TGTGCCAGGAACCAGGGGGCGGATTTCAATCAGCCCCAGCATTTT
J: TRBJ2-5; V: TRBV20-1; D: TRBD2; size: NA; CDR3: CSASSSGVQETQYF; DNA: TGCAGTGCTAGCTCTAGCGGGGTACAGGAGACCCAGTACTTC
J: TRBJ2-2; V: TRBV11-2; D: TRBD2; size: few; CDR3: CASSLDQGLRRAGETGELFF; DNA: TGTGCCAGCAGCTTAGACCAAGGGCTCCGGCGAGCGGGGGAAACCGGGGAGCTGTTTTTT